The TCR beta chain under discussion was sequenced for a study of blood T cell repertoires in COVID-19. About the research overall: Researchers got acute and convalescent COVID-19 samples from the United States, Italy and Spain.

TCRdb's copy holds only in-frame clones and misses some; the assay was immunoSEQ multiplex PCR. The sample carries 250,000 to 350,000 clones, around 92% recorded once. This CDR3 contains 11 residues. CDR1 is MNHEY and CDR2 is SVGAGI in the germline V gene. V lost 6 bases to trimming and J lost 1 base, with 4 bases between them. This TCR derives from a man between 18 and 29 years old who had recovered from COVID-19. The sequenced sample consisted of peripheral blood. The V call is TRBV6-5, the J call TRBJ2-7; D not certain. CDR3 residues: CASSPSYEQYF. The CDR3 DNA follows: TGTGCCAGCAGCCCATCCTACGAGCAGTACTTC.